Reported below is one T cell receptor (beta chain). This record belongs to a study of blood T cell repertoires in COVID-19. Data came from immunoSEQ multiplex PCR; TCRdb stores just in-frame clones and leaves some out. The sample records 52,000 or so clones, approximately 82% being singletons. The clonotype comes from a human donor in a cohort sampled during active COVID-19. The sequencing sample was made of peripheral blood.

DNA of the CDR3: TGTGCCAGTAGTGCCGGACAGTACACCGGGGAGCTGTTTTTT. Protein sequence: CASSAGQYTGELFF. The genes are TRBV19 and TRBJ2-2; TRBD1 might be the D (6 bases). The CDR3 is made up of 14 amino acids. V was cut by 5 bases and J by 3 bases, with 10 bases left in between. The germline CDR1 and CDR2 sequences are LNHDA and SQIVND (reference sequence). Full variable domain (rest looked up from reference TRBV19 and TRBJ2-2): DGGITQSPKYLFRKEGQNVTLSCEQNLNHDAMYWYRQDPGQGLRLIYYSQIVNDFQKGDIAEGYSVSREKKESFPLTVTSAQKNPTAFYLCASSAGQYTGELFFGEGSRLTVL.